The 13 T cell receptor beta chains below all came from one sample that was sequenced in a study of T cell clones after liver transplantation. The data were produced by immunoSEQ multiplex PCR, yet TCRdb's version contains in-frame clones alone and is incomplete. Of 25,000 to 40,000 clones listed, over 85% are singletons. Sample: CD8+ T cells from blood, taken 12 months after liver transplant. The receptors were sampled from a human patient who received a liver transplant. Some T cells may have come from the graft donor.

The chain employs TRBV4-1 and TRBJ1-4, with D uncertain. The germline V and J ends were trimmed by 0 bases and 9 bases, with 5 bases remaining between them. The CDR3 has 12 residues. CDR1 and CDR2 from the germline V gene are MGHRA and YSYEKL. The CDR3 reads CASSQEFQKLFF. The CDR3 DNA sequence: TGCGCCAGCAGCCAAGAATTCCAAAAACTGTTTTTT.

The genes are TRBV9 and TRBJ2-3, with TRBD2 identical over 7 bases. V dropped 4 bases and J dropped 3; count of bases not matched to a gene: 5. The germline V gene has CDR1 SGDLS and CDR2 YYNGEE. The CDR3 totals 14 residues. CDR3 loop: CASSTGGGTDTQYF. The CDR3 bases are TGTGCCAGCAGCACCGGGGGAGGGACAGATACGCAGTATTTT.

The CDR3 loop is CASSSQTGTGGYTF. As DNA, the CDR3 is TGTGCCAGCAGCTCACAAACAGGGACGGGCGGCTACACCTTC. This sequence joins TRBV11-3 and TRBJ1-2, with D perhaps TRBD1 (6 bases). Per germline, CDR1 SGHNT and CDR2 YENEEA. This CDR3 is 14 amino acids long. Trimming pared 4 bases from V and 8 bases from J, leaving 17 bases between.

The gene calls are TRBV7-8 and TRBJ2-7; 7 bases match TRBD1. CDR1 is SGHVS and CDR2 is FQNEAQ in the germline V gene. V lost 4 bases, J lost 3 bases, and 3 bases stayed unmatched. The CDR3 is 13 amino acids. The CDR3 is CASSWDRNYEQYF. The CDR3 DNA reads TGTGCCAGCAGCTGGGACAGAAACTACGAGCAGTACTTC.

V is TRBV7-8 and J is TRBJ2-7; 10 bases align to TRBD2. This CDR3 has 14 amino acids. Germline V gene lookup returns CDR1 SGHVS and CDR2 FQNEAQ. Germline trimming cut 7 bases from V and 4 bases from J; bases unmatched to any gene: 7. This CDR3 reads CASKIAGGVYEQYF. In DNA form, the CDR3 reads TGTGCCAGCAAAATAGCGGGAGGTGTTTACGAGCAGTACTTC.

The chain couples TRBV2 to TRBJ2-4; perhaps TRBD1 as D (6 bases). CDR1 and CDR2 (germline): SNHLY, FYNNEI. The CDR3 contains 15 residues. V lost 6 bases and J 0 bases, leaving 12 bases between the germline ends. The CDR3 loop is CASSDRRKAKNIQYF. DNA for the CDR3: TGTGCCAGCAGCGACAGGCGAAAAGCCAAAAACATTCAGTACTTC.

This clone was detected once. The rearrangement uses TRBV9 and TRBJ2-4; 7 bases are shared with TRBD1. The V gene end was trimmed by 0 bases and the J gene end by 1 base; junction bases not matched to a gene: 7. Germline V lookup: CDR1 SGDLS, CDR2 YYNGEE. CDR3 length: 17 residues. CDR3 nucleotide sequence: TGTGCCAGCAGCGTAGATGATAGCAGGGGGGCCAAAAACATTCAGTACTTC. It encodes CASSVDDSRGAKNIQYF.

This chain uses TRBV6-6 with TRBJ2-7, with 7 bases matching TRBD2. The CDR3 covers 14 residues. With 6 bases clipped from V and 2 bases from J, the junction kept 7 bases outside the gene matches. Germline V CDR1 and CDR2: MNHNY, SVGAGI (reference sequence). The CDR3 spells CASRAGVGAYEQYF. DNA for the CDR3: TGTGCCAGCAGGGCGGGAGTAGGTGCCTACGAGCAGTACTTC.

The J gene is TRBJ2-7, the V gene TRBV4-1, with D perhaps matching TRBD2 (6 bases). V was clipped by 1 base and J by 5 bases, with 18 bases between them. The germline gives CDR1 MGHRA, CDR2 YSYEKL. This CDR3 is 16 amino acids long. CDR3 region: CASSQVVRGLDDEQYF. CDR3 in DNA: TGCGCCAGCAGCCAAGTAGTGCGGGGTCTAGATGACGAGCAGTACTTC.

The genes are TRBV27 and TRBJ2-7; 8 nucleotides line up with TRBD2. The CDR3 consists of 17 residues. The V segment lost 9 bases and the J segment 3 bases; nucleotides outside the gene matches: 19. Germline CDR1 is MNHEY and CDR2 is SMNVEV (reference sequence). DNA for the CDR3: TGTGCCAGTAGCCCTTTGACATCCGGGACTAGATACTACGAGCAGTACTTC. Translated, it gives CASSPLTSGTRYYEQYF.

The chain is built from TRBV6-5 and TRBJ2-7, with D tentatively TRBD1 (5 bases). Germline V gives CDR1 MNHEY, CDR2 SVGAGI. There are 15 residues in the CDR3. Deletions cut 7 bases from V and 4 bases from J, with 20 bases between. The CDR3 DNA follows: TGTGCCAGCAAAAGACAGTCAGATTATTCATACGAGCAGTACTTC. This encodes CASKRQSDYSYEQYF.

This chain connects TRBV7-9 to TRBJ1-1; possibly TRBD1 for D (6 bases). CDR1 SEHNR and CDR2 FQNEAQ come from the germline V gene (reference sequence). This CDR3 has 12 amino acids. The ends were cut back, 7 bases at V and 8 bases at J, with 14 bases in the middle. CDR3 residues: CASKGEAVEAFF. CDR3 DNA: TGTGCCAGCAAGGGGGAGGCGGTCGAAGCTTTCTTT.

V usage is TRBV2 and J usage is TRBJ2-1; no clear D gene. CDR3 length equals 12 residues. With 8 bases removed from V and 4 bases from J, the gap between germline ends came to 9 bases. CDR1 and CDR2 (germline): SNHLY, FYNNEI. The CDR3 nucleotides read TGTGCCAGCCGCGGACGGTACAATGAGCAGTTCTTC. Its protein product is CASRGRYNEQFF. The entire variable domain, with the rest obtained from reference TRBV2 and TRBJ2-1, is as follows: EPEVTQTPSHQVTQMGQEVILRCVPISNHLYFYWYRQILGQKVEFLVSFYNNEISEKSEIFDDQFSVERPDGSNFTLKIRSTKLEDSAMYFCASRGRYNEQFFGPGTRLTVL.